These 7 T cell receptor beta chains share one sample of origin, sequenced in a study of blood T cell repertoires in COVID-19. Clones were read by immunoSEQ multiplex PCR, and TCRdb kept only the in-frame ones, dropping some. This sample yields 100,000 to 150,000 clones, of which roughly 80% are seen a single time; around 12% belongs to the top ten. Sequenced sample: peripheral blood. These receptors were taken from a woman in her twenties or thirties who had recovered from COVID-19.

CDR3 residues: CASSPRTGRSGANVLTF. The CDR3 DNA follows: TGTGCCAGCAGTCCGCGGACAGGTCGCTCTGGGGCCAACGTCCTGACTTTC. V gene TRBV6-6 combines with J gene TRBJ2-6, with 7 bases that match TRBD1. V was clipped by 5 bases and J by 0 bases; unmatched bases: 7. Germline lookup yields CDR1 MNHNY and CDR2 SVGAGI (reference sequence). The length of the CDR3 is 17 residues.

This chain connects TRBV6-5 to TRBJ2-7; 10 bases align to TRBD2. Germline-derived CDR1 and CDR2 are MNHEY and SVGAGI. The CDR3 runs 15 residues. V trimming: 6 bases; J trimming: 1 base; junction bases outside the gene matches: 6. CDR3 amino acids: CASRTGTSASYEQYF. CDR3 coding DNA: TGTGCCAGCAGGACCGGGACTAGCGCTTCCTACGAGCAGTACTTC.

CDR3 in amino acids: CAAEPSSYNEQFF. The CDR3 DNA follows: TGTGCTGCGGAACCCAGCTCCTACAATGAGCAGTTCTTC. The gene calls are TRBV6-5 and TRBJ2-1; D remains ambiguous. There are 13 residues in the CDR3. CDR1 is MNHEY and CDR2 is SVGAGI in the germline V gene.

This chain joins TRBV5-1 and TRBJ1-1; TRBD1 matches 12 bases. From germline, CDR1 is SGHRS and CDR2 YFSETQ. The CDR3 length is 16 residues. J was trimmed by 7 bases and V by 3 bases; bases with no gene match: 10. This CDR3 is CASSSNPGTGGVEAFF. The CDR3 bases are TGCGCCAGCAGCTCCAACCCCGGGACAGGGGGCGTTGAAGCTTTCTTT.

This CDR3 is CASSVEARGNYGYTF. For the CDR3, the DNA is TGTGCCAGCAGCGTAGAGGCCAGGGGGAACTATGGCTACACCTTC. V is TRBV9 and J is TRBJ1-2; TRBD1 matches 7 bases. Germline values: CDR1 SGDLS, CDR2 YYNGEE. The ends lost 0 bases at V and 2 bases at J; junction bases unmatched: 4. The CDR3 has 15 amino acids.

This clone was seen just once. In DNA form, the CDR3 reads TGTGCCAGCAGCTTACCGGGGTACAATGAGCAGTTCTTC. It encodes CASSLPGYNEQFF. The rearrangement links TRBV13 to TRBJ2-1; D possibly corresponds to TRBD2 (5 bases). In germline, CDR1 is PRHDT, CDR2 FYEKMQ (reference sequence). Between the trimmed V and J ends, which lost 2 bases and 4 bases, there was a span of 6 bases. The CDR3 length is 13 residues.

The chain has TRBV12-3 or TRBV12-4 and TRBJ2-7, with 8 bases aligning to TRBD2. This CDR3 contains 12 residues. V shed 6 bases and J 6 bases; nucleotides not matched to a gene: 4. CDR3 bases: TGTGCCAGCAGGGAGCGGGAGTCCGAGCAGTACTTC. Protein product: CASRERESEQYF.